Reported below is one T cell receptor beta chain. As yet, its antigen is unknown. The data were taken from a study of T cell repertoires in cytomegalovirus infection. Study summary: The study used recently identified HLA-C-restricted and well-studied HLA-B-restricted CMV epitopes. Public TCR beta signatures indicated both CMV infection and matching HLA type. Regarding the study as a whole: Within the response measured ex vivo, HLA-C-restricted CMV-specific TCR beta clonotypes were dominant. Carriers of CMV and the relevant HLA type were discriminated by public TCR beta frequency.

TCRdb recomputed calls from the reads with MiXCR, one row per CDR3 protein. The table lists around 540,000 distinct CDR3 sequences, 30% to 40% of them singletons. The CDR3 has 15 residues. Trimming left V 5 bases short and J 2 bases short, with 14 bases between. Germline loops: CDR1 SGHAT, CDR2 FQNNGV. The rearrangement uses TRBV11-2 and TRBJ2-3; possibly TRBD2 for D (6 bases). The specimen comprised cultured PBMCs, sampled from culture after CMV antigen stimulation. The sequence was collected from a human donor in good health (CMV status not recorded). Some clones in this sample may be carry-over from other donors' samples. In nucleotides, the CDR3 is TGTGCCAGCAGCCAAGTTAGCGGAATCACAGATACGCAGTATTTT. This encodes CASSQVSGITDTQYF.